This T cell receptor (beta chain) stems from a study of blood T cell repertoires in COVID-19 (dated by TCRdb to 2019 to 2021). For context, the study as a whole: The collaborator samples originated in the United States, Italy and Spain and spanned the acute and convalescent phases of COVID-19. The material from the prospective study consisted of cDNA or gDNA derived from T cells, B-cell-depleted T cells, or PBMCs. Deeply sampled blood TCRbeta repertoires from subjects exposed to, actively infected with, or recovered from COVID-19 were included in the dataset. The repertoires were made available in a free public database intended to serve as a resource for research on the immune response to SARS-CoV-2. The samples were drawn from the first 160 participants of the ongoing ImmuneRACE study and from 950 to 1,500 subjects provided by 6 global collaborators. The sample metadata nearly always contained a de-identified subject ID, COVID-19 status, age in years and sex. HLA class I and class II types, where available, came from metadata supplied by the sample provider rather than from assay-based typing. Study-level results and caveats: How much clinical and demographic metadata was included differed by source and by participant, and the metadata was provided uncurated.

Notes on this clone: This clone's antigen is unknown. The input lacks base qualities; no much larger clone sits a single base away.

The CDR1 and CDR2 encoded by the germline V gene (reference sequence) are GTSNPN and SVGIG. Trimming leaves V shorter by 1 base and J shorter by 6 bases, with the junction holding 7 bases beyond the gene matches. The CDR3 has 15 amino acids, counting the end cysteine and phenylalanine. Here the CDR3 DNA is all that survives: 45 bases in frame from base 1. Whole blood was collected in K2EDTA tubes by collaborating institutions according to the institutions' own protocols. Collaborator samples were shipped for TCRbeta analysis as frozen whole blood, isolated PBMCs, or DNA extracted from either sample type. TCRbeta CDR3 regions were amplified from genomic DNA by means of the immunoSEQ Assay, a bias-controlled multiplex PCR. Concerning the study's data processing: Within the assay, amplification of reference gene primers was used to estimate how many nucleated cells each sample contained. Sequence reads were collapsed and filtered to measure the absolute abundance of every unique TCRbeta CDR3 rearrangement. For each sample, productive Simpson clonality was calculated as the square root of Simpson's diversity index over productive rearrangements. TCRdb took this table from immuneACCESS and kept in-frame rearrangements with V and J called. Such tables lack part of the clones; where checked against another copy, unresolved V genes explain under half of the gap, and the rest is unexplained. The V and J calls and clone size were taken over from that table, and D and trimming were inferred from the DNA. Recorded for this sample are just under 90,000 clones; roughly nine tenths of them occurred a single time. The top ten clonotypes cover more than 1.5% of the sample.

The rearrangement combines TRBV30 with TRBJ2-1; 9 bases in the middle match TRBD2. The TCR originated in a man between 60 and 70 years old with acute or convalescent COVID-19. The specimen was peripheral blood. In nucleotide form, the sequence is TGTGCCTGGAGTGGGATAGCGGGGGTTACCAATGAGCAGTTCTTC. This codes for CAWSGIAGVTNEQFF.